This TCR beta chain was recorded in a study of radiotherapy plus CTLA-4 blockade in lung cancer. Looking at the study overall: Objective response was observed in around a sixth of patients, and disease control in approximately 30%.

Overall study results and limits: After radiotherapy and ipilimumab, tumor-derived clones expanded in peripheral blood. Reported findings show early blood T cell clone dynamics, with interferon-beta, best predicted response.

Germline V gene sequence: CDR1 MNHEY, CDR2 SVGAGI. J was trimmed by 3 bases and V by 6 bases; bases with no gene match: 1. The CDR3 sequence is 14 residues long. Concerning this clone itself: As yet, its antigen is unknown.

Produced via immunoSEQ multiplex PCR; TCRdb's table is partial and in-frame only. The sample shows some 50,000 clones, 60% to 80% of them seen only once. Patients in the study, people with chemo-refractory metastatic non-small-cell lung cancer, received focal radiation plus ipilimumab CTLA-4 blockade. The sample consisted of peripheral blood, taken from a patient treated with radiotherapy plus ipilimumab. The TCR comes from a human donor with non-small cell lung cancer who had stable disease on radiotherapy plus ipilimumab. The V gene is TRBV6-5, the J gene TRBJ2-2, with TRBD1 identical over 10 bases. The CDR3 region is CASRDRGYTGELFF. The CDR3 DNA sequence: TGTGCCAGCAGGGACAGGGGGTACACCGGGGAGCTGTTTTTT.